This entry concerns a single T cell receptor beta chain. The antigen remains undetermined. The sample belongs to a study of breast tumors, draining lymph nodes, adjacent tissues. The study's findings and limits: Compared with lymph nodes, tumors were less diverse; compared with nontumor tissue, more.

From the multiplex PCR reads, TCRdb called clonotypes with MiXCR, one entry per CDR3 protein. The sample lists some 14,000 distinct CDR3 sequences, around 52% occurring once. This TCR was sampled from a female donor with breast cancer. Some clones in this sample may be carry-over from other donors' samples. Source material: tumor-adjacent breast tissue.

The CDR3 here is CASSSRDISYEQYF. The CDR3 DNA is TGTGCCAGCAGCTCCCGGGACATCTCCTACGAGCAGTACTTC. J is TRBJ2-7 and V is TRBV5-5, with TRBD1 as a possible D gene (6 bases). CDR3 length: 14 residues. The germline CDR1 and CDR2 sequences are SGHKS and YYEKEE (reference sequence). Trimming removed 3 bases from V and 0 bases from J, with 10 bases in between.